The clone carrying this T cell receptor (beta chain) turned up a few times. Germline V gene lookup returns CDR1 MNHEY and CDR2 SVGAGI. V lost 3 bases, J lost 6 bases, and 8 bases stayed unmatched. The CDR3 length is 16 residues. Researchers prepared the TCRbeta library using unique molecular identifiers, the study reports. TCRdb ran MiXCR on the PCR reads and lists one entry per CDR3 protein. This table holds some 400,000 distinct CDR3 sequences, 20% found once. The sample comes from a study of T-cell reconstitution after alpha-beta-depleted transplantation in children. The source was PBMCs from the stem cell graft donor, collected from the stem cell graft. V is TRBV6-5 and J is TRBJ2-1; 10 nucleotides match TRBD1. This TCR was sampled from a human donor who donated a stem cell graft to a child with acute myeloid leukemia. CDR3 nucleotides: TGTGCCAGCAGTTATTCCAGGACAGGGGGAATCAATGAGCAGTTCTTC. Protein: CASSYSRTGGINEQFF.